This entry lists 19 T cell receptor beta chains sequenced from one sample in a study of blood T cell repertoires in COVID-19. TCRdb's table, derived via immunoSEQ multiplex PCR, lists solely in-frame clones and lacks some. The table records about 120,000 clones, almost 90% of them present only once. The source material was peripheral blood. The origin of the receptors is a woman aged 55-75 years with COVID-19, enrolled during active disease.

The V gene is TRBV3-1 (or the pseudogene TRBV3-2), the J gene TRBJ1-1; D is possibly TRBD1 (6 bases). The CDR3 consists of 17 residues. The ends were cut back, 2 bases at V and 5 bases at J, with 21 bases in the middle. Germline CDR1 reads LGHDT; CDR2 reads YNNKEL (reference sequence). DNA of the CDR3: TGTGCCAGCAGCCAAAGTGGAAGTCGGGGGGCAGCGACTGAAGCTTTCTTT. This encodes CASSQSGSRGAATEAFF.

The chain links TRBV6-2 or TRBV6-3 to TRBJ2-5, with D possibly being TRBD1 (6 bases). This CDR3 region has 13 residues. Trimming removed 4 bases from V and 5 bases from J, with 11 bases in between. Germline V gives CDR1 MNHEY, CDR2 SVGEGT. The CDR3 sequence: CASSSYGGETQYF. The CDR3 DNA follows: TGTGCCAGCAGTTCATATGGGGGCGAGACCCAGTACTTC.

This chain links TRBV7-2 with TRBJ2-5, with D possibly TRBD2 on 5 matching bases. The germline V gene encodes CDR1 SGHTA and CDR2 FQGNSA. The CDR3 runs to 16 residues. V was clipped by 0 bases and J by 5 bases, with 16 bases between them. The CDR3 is CASSLARTRGRETQYF. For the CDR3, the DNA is TGTGCCAGCAGCTTAGCACGGACTCGCGGAAGGGAGACCCAGTACTTC.

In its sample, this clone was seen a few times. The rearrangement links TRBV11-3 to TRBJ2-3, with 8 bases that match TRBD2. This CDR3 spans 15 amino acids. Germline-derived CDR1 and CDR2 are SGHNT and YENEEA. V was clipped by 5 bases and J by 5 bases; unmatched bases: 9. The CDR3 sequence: CASSPGLAGRDTQYF. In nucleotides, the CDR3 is TGTGCCAGCAGCCCCGGACTAGCTGGAAGAGATACGCAGTATTTT.

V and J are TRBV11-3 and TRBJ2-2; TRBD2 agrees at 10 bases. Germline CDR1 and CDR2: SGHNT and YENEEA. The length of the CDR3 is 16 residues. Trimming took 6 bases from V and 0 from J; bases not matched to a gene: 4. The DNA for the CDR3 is TGTGCCAGCAGTCTAGCGGGGGCCTCGAACACCGGGGAGCTGTTTTTT. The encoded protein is CASSLAGASNTGELFF.

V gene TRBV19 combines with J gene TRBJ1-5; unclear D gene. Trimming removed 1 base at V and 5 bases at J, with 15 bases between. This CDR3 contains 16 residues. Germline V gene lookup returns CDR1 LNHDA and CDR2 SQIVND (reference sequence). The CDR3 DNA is TGTGCCAGTAGTATAGGGGCTCCGGGGTTATATCAGCCCCAGCATTTT. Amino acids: CASSIGAPGLYQPQHF.

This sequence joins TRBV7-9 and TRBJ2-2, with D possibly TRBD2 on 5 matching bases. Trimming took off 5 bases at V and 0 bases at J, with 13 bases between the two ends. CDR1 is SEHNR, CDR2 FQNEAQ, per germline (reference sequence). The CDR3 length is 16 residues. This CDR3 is CASSQDLGSNTGELFF. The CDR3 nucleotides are TGTGCCAGCAGCCAGGACTTGGGTTCGAACACCGGGGAGCTGTTTTTT.

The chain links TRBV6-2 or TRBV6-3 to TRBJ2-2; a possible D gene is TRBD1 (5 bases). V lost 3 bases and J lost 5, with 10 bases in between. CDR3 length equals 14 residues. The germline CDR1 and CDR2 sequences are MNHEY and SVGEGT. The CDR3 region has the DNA TGTGCCAGCAGTTATTCGACAGAAACCGGGGAGCTGTTTTTT. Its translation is CASSYSTETGELFF.

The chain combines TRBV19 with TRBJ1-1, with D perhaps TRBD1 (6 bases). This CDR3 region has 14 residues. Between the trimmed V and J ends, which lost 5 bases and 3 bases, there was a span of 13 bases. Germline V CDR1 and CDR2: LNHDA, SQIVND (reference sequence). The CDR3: CASSSGGAYTEAFF. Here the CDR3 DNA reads TGTGCCAGTAGTTCCGGGGGGGCGTACACTGAAGCTTTCTTT.

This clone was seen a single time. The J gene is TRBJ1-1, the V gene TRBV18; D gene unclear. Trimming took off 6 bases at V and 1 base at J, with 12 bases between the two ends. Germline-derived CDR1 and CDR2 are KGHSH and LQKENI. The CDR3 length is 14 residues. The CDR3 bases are TGTGCCAGCTCTCAGGAGGGAGAGAACACTGAAGCTTTCTTT. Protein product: CASSQEGENTEAFF.

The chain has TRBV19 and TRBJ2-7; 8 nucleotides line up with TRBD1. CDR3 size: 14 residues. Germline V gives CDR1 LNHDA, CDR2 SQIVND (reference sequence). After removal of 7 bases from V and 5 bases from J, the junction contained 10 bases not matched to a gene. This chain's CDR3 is CASKRRQGIHEQYF. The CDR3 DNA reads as TGTGCCAGTAAACGCCGACAGGGGATCCACGAGCAGTACTTC.

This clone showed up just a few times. As DNA, the CDR3 is TGTGCCAGCAGCTCGAGTAGGGTGTGGCAGGGGATGAGCGAGCAGTACTTC. The encoded protein is CASSSSRVWQGMSEQYF. The gene calls are TRBV11-2 and TRBJ2-7, with D possibly TRBD1 on 6 matching bases. Per germline, CDR1 SGHAT and CDR2 FQNNGV. Trimming removed 4 bases at V and 6 bases at J, with 25 bases between. The CDR3 runs 17 residues.

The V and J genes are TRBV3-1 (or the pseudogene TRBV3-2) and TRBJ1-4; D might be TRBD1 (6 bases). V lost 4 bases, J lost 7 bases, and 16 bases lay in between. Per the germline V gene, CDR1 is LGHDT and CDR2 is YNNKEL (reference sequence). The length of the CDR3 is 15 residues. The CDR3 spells CASSREQGALEKLFF. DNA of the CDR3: TGTGCCAGCAGCCGAGAACAGGGAGCCCTTGAAAAACTGTTTTTT.

CDR3 bases: TGCGCCAGCAGCCCACAGGGAACTAATGAAAAACTGTTTTTT. Translation gives CASSPQGTNEKLFF. V usage is TRBV5-1 and J usage is TRBJ1-4; D might be TRBD1 (6 bases). In germline, CDR1 is SGHRS, CDR2 YFSETQ. This CDR3 has 14 residues. Deletions cut 4 bases from V and 1 base from J, with 8 bases between.

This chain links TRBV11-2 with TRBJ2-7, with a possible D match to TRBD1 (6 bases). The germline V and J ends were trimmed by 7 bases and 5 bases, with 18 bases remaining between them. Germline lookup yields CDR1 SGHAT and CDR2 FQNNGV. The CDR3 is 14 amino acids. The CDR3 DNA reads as TGTGCCAGCACCCCGGGGAACAGGGCAAACGAGCAGTACTTC. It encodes CASTPGNRANEQYF.

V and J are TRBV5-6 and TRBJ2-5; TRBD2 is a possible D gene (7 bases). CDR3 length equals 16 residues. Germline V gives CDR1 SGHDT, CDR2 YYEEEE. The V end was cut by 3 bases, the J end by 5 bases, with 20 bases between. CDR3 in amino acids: CASSSPSRGAGETQYF. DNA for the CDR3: TGTGCCAGCAGCTCCCCCTCTCGGGGGGCAGGGGAGACCCAGTACTTC.

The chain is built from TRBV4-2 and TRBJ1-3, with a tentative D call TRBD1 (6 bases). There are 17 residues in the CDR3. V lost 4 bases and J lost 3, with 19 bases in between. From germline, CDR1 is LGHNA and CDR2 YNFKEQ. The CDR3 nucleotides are TGTGCCAGCAGCCTGGGCAATCAGGGGAGAGTTGGAAACACCATATATTTT. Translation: CASSLGNQGRVGNTIYF.

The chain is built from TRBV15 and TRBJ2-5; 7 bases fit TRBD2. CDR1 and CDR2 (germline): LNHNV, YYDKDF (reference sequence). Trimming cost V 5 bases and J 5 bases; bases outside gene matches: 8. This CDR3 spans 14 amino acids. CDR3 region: CATSSRAAGETQYF. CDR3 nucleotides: TGTGCCACCAGCTCCCGGGCAGCGGGGGAGACCCAGTACTTC.

In DNA form, the CDR3 reads TGTGCCAGCAGTGGGTACCGTAGGACAGGGAGGGTTGAATCACCCCTCCACTTT. Translating gives CASSGYRRTGRVESPLHF. The chain couples TRBV2 to TRBJ1-6, with 8 nucleotides matching TRBD1. Germline V gives CDR1 SNHLY, CDR2 FYNNEI. This CDR3 is 18 amino acids long. V dropped 4 bases and J dropped 10; count of bases not matched to a gene: 18.